This entry lists 9 T cell receptor beta chains sequenced from one sample in a study of CD8+CD57+ T cells in acquired aplastic anemia. The template for TCR beta VDJ and CDR3 sequence profiling was genomic DNA. TCRdb fed the reads into MiXCR, producing one record per CDR3 protein. The table has some 180,000 distinct CDR3 sequences, 63% seen once. Patients chosen for sequencing had shown CD8+CD57+ cell expansion by flow cytometry. Input material: sorted CD4+, CD8+, or CD8+CD57+ T cells (not recorded which) from PBMCs. These receptors were taken from a human donor with aplastic anemia.

The chain joins TRBV7-6 to TRBJ2-5; 8 bases are shared with TRBD1. Germline CDR1 and CDR2: SGHVS and FNYEAQ. The trim removed 1 base at V and 4 bases at J, leaving 2 bases unmatched. This CDR3 has 14 amino acids. CDR3 nucleotides: TGTGCCAGCAGCTTAGGACAGGGGTTAGAGACCCAGTACTTC. Translation gives CASSLGQGLETQYF.

The chain links TRBV14 to TRBJ2-7; 9 nucleotides match TRBD2. Per germline, CDR1 SGHDN and CDR2 FVKESK. CDR3 length equals 15 residues. V lost 6 bases and J lost 5; bases outside the gene matches: 11. CDR3 bases: TGTGCCAGCAGTCTTCCCGGGACTAGCTTGCACGAGCAGTACTTC. It translates to CASSLPGTSLHEQYF.

This clonotype showed up many times. The chain joins TRBV4-1 to TRBJ1-5, with 10 bases fitting TRBD1. The V and J ends lost 1 base and 6 bases, in that order; junction bases with no gene match: 6. The CDR3 covers 16 residues. The germline gives CDR1 MGHRA, CDR2 YSYEKL. The CDR3 sequence: CASSQATGGSGQPQHF. DNA of the CDR3: TGCGCCAGCAGCCAAGCGACAGGGGGCTCAGGTCAGCCCCAGCATTTT.

This rearrangement joins TRBV9 to TRBJ2-2; D unresolved. The CDR3 spans 14 residues. Trimming removed 7 bases from V and 1 base from J, with 11 bases in between. CDR1 SGDLS and CDR2 YYNGEE come from the germline V gene. The CDR3 DNA reads as TGTGCCAGCTCGCCTGGGGTGAACACCGGGGAGCTGTTTTTT. This encodes CASSPGVNTGELFF.

The CDR3 protein is CASSGRGYTEAFF. CDR3 coding DNA: TGTGCCAGCAGTGGCAGAGGCTACACTGAAGCTTTCTTT. The chain links TRBV25-1 to TRBJ1-1; D not certain. V was clipped by 4 bases and J by 3 bases, with 9 bases between them. This CDR3 is built from 13 residues. Germline CDR1 MGHDK, CDR2 SYGVNS.

Here the CDR3 reads CASSLSAVGPVTDTQYF. The CDR3 DNA reads as TGTGCCAGCAGCTTATCAGCAGTAGGGCCAGTCACAGATACGCAGTATTTT. The chain recombines TRBV7-3 with TRBJ2-3; D gene ambiguous. V shed 2 bases and J shed 2 bases, with 17 bases lying between them. The CDR3 sequence is 17 residues long. Germline V gene sequence: CDR1 SGHTA, CDR2 FQGTGA. The full variable domain, its missing parts supplied by reference TRBV7-3 and TRBJ2-3, is GAGVSQTPSNKVTEKGKYVELRCDPISGHTALYWYRQSLGQGPEFLIYFQGTGAADDSGLPNDRFFAVRPEGSVSTLKIQRTERGDSAVYLCASSLSAVGPVTDTQYFGPGTRLTVL.

The chain couples TRBV7-3 to TRBJ2-3; 7 bases line up with TRBD2. V lost 1 base to trimming and J lost 4 bases; unmatched junction nucleotides: 5. CDR1 and CDR2 from the germline V gene are SGHTA and FQGTGA. The CDR3 totals 15 residues. In DNA, the CDR3 is TGTGCCAGCAGCTTAAGAGGCGGGGGTCCAGATACGCAGTATTTT. This gives the protein CASSLRGGGPDTQYF. Full variable domain (missing parts from reference TRBV7-3 and TRBJ2-3): GAGVSQTPSNKVTEKGKYVELRCDPISGHTALYWYRQSLGQGPEFLIYFQGTGAADDSGLPNDRFFAVRPEGSVSTLKIQRTERGDSAVYLCASSLRGGGPDTQYFGPGTRLTVL.

The chain recombines TRBV29-1 with TRBJ2-7; no reliable D call. The germline V gene encodes CDR1 SQVTM and CDR2 ANQGSEA. This CDR3 has 14 amino acids. Trimming removed 1 base from V and 2 bases from J, with 12 bases in between. The CDR3 bases are TGCAGCGTTGAAGCCTTCGACCCTCCCTACGAGCAGTACTTC. Protein sequence: CSVEAFDPPYEQYF.

This clonotype was observed a few times. This chain links TRBV7-2 with TRBJ2-7, with D possibly TRBD1 on 6 matching bases. The CDR3 has 14 residues. Trimming cost V 8 bases and J 0 bases, with 14 bases left between them. Germline V CDR1 and CDR2: SGHTA, FQGNSA. As DNA, the CDR3 is TGTGCCAGCGGTGGGGGCAGCCGCTCCTACGAGCAGTACTTC. This codes for CASGGGSRSYEQYF.